Presented here are 21 T cell receptor beta chains from one specimen sequenced in a study of T-cell reconstitution after alpha-beta-depleted transplantation in children. This sample's TCRbeta library carried unique molecular identifier barcodes. TCRdb analysed the PCR reads with MiXCR anew, one entry per CDR3 protein. The sample has roughly 200,000 distinct CDR3 sequences, roughly 8.3% seen once. The sequencing here drew on PBMCs, mostly from graft donor cells, taken 360 days after TCRalphabeta/CD19-depleted stem cell transplant. The receptors come from a male patient between 2 and 10 years old who had a stem cell transplant for acute myeloid leukemia, so the T cells may come from the graft donor.

This clonotype was counted many times. The chain has TRBV3-1 and TRBJ2-7, with TRBD2 identical over 9 bases. The CDR3 has 16 amino acids. Germline trimming cut 4 bases from V and 6 bases from J; bases unmatched to any gene: 13. In germline, CDR1 is LGHDT, CDR2 YNNKEL (reference sequence). In DNA form, the CDR3 reads TGTGCCAGCAGCCGCAGTTGGGTGCGGGAGGGTAGCGAGCAGTACTTC. It codes for CASSRSWVREGSEQYF.

The V gene is TRBV5-6, the J gene TRBJ2-3; 9 positions match TRBD1. In germline, CDR1 is SGHDT, CDR2 YYEEEE. V shed 7 bases and J 6 bases; nucleotides not matched to a gene: 6. This CDR3 comprises 13 residues. In DNA, the CDR3 is TGTGCCAGCGGCGCGGGACAGGGCGATACGCAGTATTTT. This codes for CASGAGQGDTQYF.

The table lists this clonotype with a few counts. This sequence joins TRBV10-3 and TRBJ1-3; no firm D call. Germline lookup yields CDR1 ENHRY and CDR2 SYGVKD. V was cut by 3 bases and J by 0 bases, with 12 bases left in between. The CDR3 runs 16 residues. For the CDR3, the DNA is TGTGCCATCAGTGAAGTCCAGATTACCTCTGGAAACACCATATATTTT. It yields the protein CAISEVQITSGNTIYF.

The genes are TRBV10-3 and TRBJ2-1; 15 nucleotides match TRBD2. The CDR3 loop spans 15 amino acids. The trim removed 5 bases at V and 10 bases at J, leaving 6 bases unmatched. Germline CDR1 reads ENHRY; CDR2 reads SYGVKD. As DNA, the CDR3 is TGTGCCATCAGTCCCGGGACTAGCGGGGGGTGGGAGCAGTTCTTC. It codes for CAISPGTSGGWEQFF.

This clonotype was recorded at least ten times. The V gene is TRBV4-3, the J gene TRBJ2-3; no reliable D call. The V end lost 0 bases, the J end lost 1 base, and 8 bases lay between the germline ends. The CDR3 spans 15 residues. Germline V gives CDR1 LGHNA, CDR2 YSLEER. The CDR3 protein is CASSQDWLGTDTQYF. CDR3 DNA sequence: TGCGCCAGCAGCCAAGATTGGCTCGGCACAGATACGCAGTATTTT.

This clonotype occurred many times. The chain recombines TRBV12-3 or TRBV12-4 with TRBJ2-4; D is unresolved. The CDR3 consists of 15 residues. The V end was cut by 3 bases, the J end by 5 bases, with 14 bases between. This CDR3 reads CASSFAALPENIQYF. CDR3 DNA sequence: TGTGCCAGCAGTTTTGCCGCTTTGCCGGAAAACATTCAGTACTTC.

In its sample, this clonotype was seen a few times. The chain employs TRBV27 and TRBJ1-5, with 7 nucleotides matching TRBD1. Germline CDR1 is MNHEY and CDR2 is SMNVEV (reference sequence). CDR3 length: 14 amino acids. V shed 5 bases, J shed 12 bases, and the junction held 13 bases outside the gene matches. DNA for the CDR3: TGTGCCAGCAGTCCCCAGGGGGGGAGATATGGCCAGCATTTT. Encoded protein: CASSPQGGRYGQHF.

This chain links TRBV5-1 with TRBJ2-1, with 7 bases lining up with TRBD2. The CDR3 length is 16 residues. Germline CDR1 SGHRS, CDR2 YFSETQ. V trimming: 1 base; J trimming: 0 bases; junction bases outside the gene matches: 4. CDR3 sequence (DNA): TGCGCCAGCAGCTTGAATGGCGGGAGCTCCTACAATGAGCAGTTCTTC. It is translated as CASSLNGGSSYNEQFF.

This clonotype was observed a few times. The chain has TRBV5-1 and TRBJ2-2, with D unclear. Germline V CDR1 and CDR2: SGHRS, YFSETQ. This CDR3 has 15 residues. Deletions cut 0 bases from V and 4 bases from J, with 10 bases between. The CDR3 DNA reads TGCGCCAGCAGCTTGGAGGTCAGAGGCACCGGGGAGCTGTTTTTT. This encodes CASSLEVRGTGELFF.

This clonotype has ten or more counts. The chain links TRBV18 to TRBJ2-1; 9 nucleotides agree with TRBD2. V lost 0 bases and J lost 7; bases outside the gene matches: 7. Germline V gives CDR1 KGHSH, CDR2 LQKENI. This CDR3 contains 16 residues. CDR3 DNA sequence: TGTGCCAGCTCACCACCGGGACTAGCCCTTGGGAATGAGCAGTTCTTC. This codes for CASSPPGLALGNEQFF.

The V and J genes are TRBV12-3 or TRBV12-4 and TRBJ1-1, with D unresolved. V was shortened by 5 bases and J by 7 bases, with 20 bases between the two germline ends. CDR3 length: 15 amino acids. The DNA for the CDR3 is TGTGCCAGCAGTCCCTTGGTGCACACCGGCGGTGAAGCTTTCTTT. This gives the protein CASSPLVHTGGEAFF.

This clonotype was seen a few times. This chain connects TRBV20-1 to TRBJ1-6; possible D gene TRBD1, 5 bases. The CDR3 sequence is 14 residues long. The ends were cut back, 5 bases at V and 6 bases at J, with 14 bases in the middle. CDR1 and CDR2 from the germline V gene are DFQATT and SNEGSKA (reference sequence). CDR3: CSAGRGPTNSPLHF. CDR3 in DNA: TGCAGTGCTGGGAGGGGACCCACTAATTCACCCCTCCACTTT.

This clonotype appeared many times. The chain employs TRBV10-3 and TRBJ1-2; D unresolved. The V gene lost 8 bases and the J gene lost 3 bases, with 13 bases spanning the gap. This CDR3 contains 13 residues. Germline V gene data show CDR1 as ENHRY and CDR2 as SYGVKD. CDR3 bases: TGTGCCATCGGCGGGCAGCTGGACTATGGCTACACCTTC. It encodes CAIGGQLDYGYTF.

The chain links TRBV7-8 to TRBJ1-2; TRBD1 matches 7 bases. With 8 bases clipped from V and 7 bases from J, the junction kept 19 bases outside the gene matches. This CDR3 comprises 16 residues. Germline V CDR1 and CDR2: SGHVS, FQNEAQ. This chain's CDR3 is CASLKSRQGHWGGYTF. The CDR3 DNA is TGTGCCAGCCTAAAGTCTAGACAGGGACATTGGGGTGGCTACACCTTC.

This clonotype was seen at least ten times. The chain combines TRBV5-1 with TRBJ2-5; a weak D match, TRBD1 (6 bases). The CDR3 is 15 amino acids. Trimming stripped 4 bases from V and 4 bases from J, with 17 bases between. Germline values: CDR1 SGHRS, CDR2 YFSETQ. The CDR3 DNA follows: TGCGCCAGCAGCGACCTACAGGGTAGAGGAGAGACCCAGTACTTC. It yields the protein CASSDLQGRGETQYF.

In this sample, this clonotype turned up many times. V and J are TRBV28 and TRBJ2-3; unclear D gene. The CDR3 is 12 amino acids. Trimming took off 5 bases at V and 3 bases at J, with 6 bases between the two ends. Germline CDR1 and CDR2: MDHEN and SYDVKM. CDR3 coding DNA: TGTGCCAGCAGTCCGCAGACAGATACGCAGTATTTT. It is translated as CASSPQTDTQYF.

V gene TRBV9 combines with J gene TRBJ2-5; D perhaps matches TRBD1 (6 bases). Looked up from germline, CDR1 is SGDLS and CDR2 is YYNGEE. Trimming took off 0 bases at V and 2 bases at J, with 8 bases between the two ends. The length of the CDR3 is 14 residues. The CDR3 DNA sequence: TGTGCCAGCAGCGTAGGGGACACACAAGAGACCCAGTACTTC. It encodes CASSVGDTQETQYF.

This clonotype was seen a handful of times. The chain has TRBV12-3 or TRBV12-4 and TRBJ1-2; 8 bases agree with TRBD1. V gave up 5 bases and J gave up 4 bases; unmatched junction bases: 3. The CDR3 length is 13 residues. In DNA form, the CDR3 reads TGTGCCAGCAGTGCCGGACAGGGCTATGGCTACACCTTC. It is translated as CASSAGQGYGYTF.

This clonotype was found a few times. This chain links TRBV20-1 with TRBJ2-7, with a weak D call TRBD1 (6 bases). This CDR3 is 14 amino acids long. CDR1 is DFQATT and CDR2 is SNEGSKA in the germline V gene (reference sequence). The V end was cut by 4 bases, the J end by 0 bases, with 13 bases between. In DNA form, the CDR3 reads TGCAGTGCTATTACCAGGGGAGCCTCCTACGAGCAGTACTTC. The encoded protein is CSAITRGASYEQYF.

This clonotype appeared a few times. The J gene is TRBJ2-2, the V gene TRBV6-5, with a tentative D call TRBD2 (6 bases). The germline V gene has CDR1 MNHEY and CDR2 SVGAGI. Trimming left V 0 bases short and J 5 bases short, with 13 bases between. The CDR3 runs to 16 residues. The CDR3 sequence is CASSYSMVGGTGELFF. CDR3 sequence (DNA): TGTGCCAGCAGTTACTCGATGGTCGGAGGGACCGGGGAGCTGTTTTTT.

The chain has TRBV6-1 and TRBJ1-4; 9 bases fit TRBD1. The CDR3 runs 13 residues. Germline assignment: CDR1 MNHNS and CDR2 SASEGT. V lost 6 bases and J lost 6; bases outside the gene matches: 2. The CDR3 DNA follows: TGTGCCAGCAGCCGGGACAGGGATGAAAAACTGTTTTTT. Protein: CASSRDRDEKLFF.